These T cell receptor beta chains were read from a single sample in a study of blood T cell repertoires in COVID-19. Some clones are missing from TCRdb's copy, which holds only in-frame ones; the method was immunoSEQ multiplex PCR. This table holds some 320,000 clones, about 91% found once. The material sequenced was peripheral blood. The source of these receptors is a woman between 25 and 40 years old who had recovered from COVID-19. CDR3s include the opening cysteine and the closing phenylalanine or tryptophan. A D gene is named only where the DNA matches it firmly. Rows may omit the clone size; those that give it use once, few, many or a size class.

CDR3aa: CATSDSTSDTQYF
CDR3nt: TGTGCCACCAGTGATTCGACATCGGATACGCAGTATTTT
v_gene: TRBV24-1
j_gene: TRBJ2-3
d_gene: -
abundance: once

CDR3aa: CASSDIYRDRGLYFLETQYF
CDR3nt: TGTGCCAGCAGCGATATCTACCGGGACAGGGGGCTGTACTTTTTAGAGACCCAGTACTTC
v_gene: TRBV21-1
j_gene: TRBJ2-5
d_gene: -
abundance: -

CDR3aa: CASSHAQGATGELFF
CDR3nt: TGCGCCAGCAGTCATGCGCAGGGGGCCACCGGGGAGCTGTTTTTT
v_gene: TRBV10-2
j_gene: TRBJ2-2
d_gene: TRBD1
abundance: -

CDR3aa: CASRPGTEYNEQFF
CDR3nt: TGTGCCAGCAGGCCCGGGACAGAATACAATGAGCAGTTCTTC
v_gene: TRBV5-4
j_gene: TRBJ2-1
d_gene: TRBD1
abundance: -

CDR3aa: CSARDLDQLFF
CDR3nt: TGCAGTGCTAGAGATCTAGACCAACTGTTTTTT
v_gene: TRBV20-1
j_gene: TRBJ1-4
d_gene: -
abundance: -

CDR3aa: CASSSGHTFF
CDR3nt: TGTGCCAGCAGTTCGGGACACACCTTCTTT
v_gene: TRBV28
j_gene: TRBJ1-1
d_gene: -
abundance: -

CDR3aa: CASSQEGLAKNNEQFF
CDR3nt: TGTGCCAGCAGCCAGGAGGGACTAGCGAAAAACAATGAGCAGTTCTTC
v_gene: TRBV14
j_gene: TRBJ2-1
d_gene: TRBD2
abundance: -

CDR3aa: CASSLGVEQPQHF
CDR3nt: TGTGCCAGCAGTCTAGGCGTGGAACAGCCCCAGCATTTT
v_gene: TRBV27
j_gene: TRBJ1-5
d_gene: -
abundance: -

CDR3aa: CASSEDRGRDEQFF
CDR3nt: TGTGCCAGCAGTGAGGACAGGGGTAGGGATGAGCAGTTCTTC
v_gene: TRBV25-1
j_gene: TRBJ2-1
d_gene: TRBD1
abundance: -

CDR3aa: CASRPTGDYEQYF
CDR3nt: TGTGCCAGTAGACCGACAGGGGACTACGAGCAGTACTTC
v_gene: TRBV19
j_gene: TRBJ2-7
d_gene: TRBD1
abundance: -

CDR3aa: CASSRDSRNTDTQYF
CDR3nt: TGCGCCAGCAGCCGGGACTCGCGTAACACAGATACGCAGTATTTT
v_gene: TRBV5-1
j_gene: TRBJ2-3
d_gene: -
abundance: -

CDR3aa: CASSQAGMSNQPQHF
CDR3nt: TGTGCCAGCTCACAAGCAGGGATGAGCAATCAGCCCCAGCATTTT
v_gene: TRBV18
j_gene: TRBJ1-5
d_gene: -
abundance: -

CDR3aa: CASRPQVDGYEQYF
CDR3nt: TGCGCCAGCAGACCCCAGGTGGATGGATACGAGCAGTACTTC
v_gene: TRBV5-1
j_gene: TRBJ2-7
d_gene: -
abundance: once

CDR3aa: CASSTPGTEAFF
CDR3nt: TGTGCCAGCAGCACGCCAGGGACTGAAGCTTTCTTT
v_gene: TRBV13
j_gene: TRBJ1-1
d_gene: -
abundance: -

CDR3aa: CASSTRTDEQYF
CDR3nt: TGTGCCAGCAGCACGCGGACAGACGAGCAGTACTTC
v_gene: TRBV7-8
j_gene: TRBJ2-7
d_gene: -
abundance: -

CDR3aa: CASSGRGLLSYEQYF
CDR3nt: TGTGCCAGCAGCGGGCGAGGACTACTCTCCTACGAGCAGTACTTC
v_gene: TRBV6-4
j_gene: TRBJ2-7
d_gene: -
abundance: -

CDR3aa: CASSVAGRNNEQFF
CDR3nt: TGTGCCAGCAGCGTAGCTGGGAGGAACAATGAGCAGTTCTTC
v_gene: TRBV9
j_gene: TRBJ2-1
d_gene: -
abundance: -

CDR3aa: CASSSGTSGGTDTQYF
CDR3nt: TGTGCCAGCAGCTCAGGGACTAGCGGGGGCACAGATACGCAGTATTTT
v_gene: TRBV5-8
j_gene: TRBJ2-3
d_gene: TRBD2
abundance: -

CDR3aa: CAWRDGLNTEAFF
CDR3nt: TGTGCCTGGAGGGACGGACTTAACACTGAAGCTTTCTTT
v_gene: TRBV30
j_gene: TRBJ1-1
d_gene: -
abundance: -

CDR3aa: CASSYSQFSGYTF
CDR3nt: TGTGCCAGCAGTTACTCACAATTCTCGGGCTACACCTTC
v_gene: TRBV6-2/TRBV6-3
j_gene: TRBJ1-2
d_gene: -
abundance: -

CDR3aa: CASTLTGVQETQYF
CDR3nt: TGCGCCAGCACTCTCACAGGGGTTCAAGAGACCCAGTACTTC
v_gene: TRBV5-1
j_gene: TRBJ2-5
d_gene: TRBD1
abundance: -

CDR3aa: CASSYLWTGDTYEQYF
CDR3nt: TGTGCCAGCAGTTACTTATGGACAGGGGATACCTACGAGCAGTACTTC
v_gene: TRBV6-5
j_gene: TRBJ2-7
d_gene: TRBD1
abundance: once